One T cell receptor (beta chain) is described in this entry. The assay was immunoSEQ multiplex PCR, and TCRdb's table has in-frame clones only and misses some. The sample consists of some 170,000 clones, roughly 87% of them appearing once. The data stem from a study of blood T cell repertoires in COVID-19. Background on the study: Acute and convalescent COVID-19 samples came from the United States, Italy and Spain. The cDNA or gDNA used as material had been derived from T cells, B-cell-depleted T cells, or PBMCs.

The CDR3 runs to 14 residues. Germline CDR1 is SGHTA and CDR2 is FQGNSA. V lost 5 bases, J lost 3 bases, and 13 bases lay in between. This sequence joins TRBV7-2 and TRBJ1-1, with D perhaps TRBD1 (5 bases). The sequence came from a woman between 70 and 85 years old with acute or convalescent COVID-19. Sequenced input: peripheral blood. This CDR3 reads CASSLRRADTEAFF. DNA of the CDR3: TGTGCCAGCAGCCTTCGCAGGGCTGACACTGAAGCTTTCTTT.